Presented here are 8 T cell receptor beta chains from one specimen sequenced in a study of T cells in localized non-small cell lung cancer. The method was immunoSEQ multiplex PCR; TCRdb's version includes in-frame clones alone and lacks a portion of them. The sample records about 59,000 clones, approximately 90% being singletons. The sequencing used peripheral blood, collected before any cancer treatment. The receptors stem from a man aged 40 to 69 with stage I squamous cell lung carcinoma.

This clone was found once. The gene calls are TRBV11-2 and TRBJ2-1; perhaps TRBD1 as D (5 bases). Germline V gene sequence: CDR1 SGHAT, CDR2 FQNNGV. Trimming pared 4 bases from V and 7 bases from J, leaving 14 bases between. The CDR3 runs to 14 residues. This CDR3 reads CASSSFPPGNEQFF. CDR3 DNA sequence: TGTGCCAGCAGCTCGTTTCCCCCAGGGAATGAGCAGTTCTTC.

V usage is TRBV5-1 and J usage is TRBJ2-7; 10 nucleotides match TRBD2. The J segment lost 6 bases and the V segment lost 4 bases, leaving 10 bases of the junction unmatched. The V gene's germline CDR1 is SGHRS and CDR2 YFSETQ. The CDR3 covers 15 residues. CDR3 region: CASSVTTSGIGEQYF. CDR3 bases: TGCGCCAGCAGCGTGACAACTAGCGGGATCGGCGAGCAGTACTTC.

The chain joins TRBV6-5 to TRBJ1-5, with D hard to call. The CDR3 is made up of 15 amino acids. Germline V CDR1 and CDR2: MNHEY, SVGAGI. Deletions cut 0 bases from V and 4 bases from J, with 10 bases between. The CDR3 is CASSYSGNLNQPQHF. CDR3 bases: TGTGCCAGCAGTTACTCTGGGAACCTAAATCAGCCCCAGCATTTT.

This chain connects TRBV7-6 to TRBJ1-6, with D possibly TRBD1 on 6 matching bases. The V and J ends lost 3 bases and 8 bases respectively, with 17 bases between them. Germline V gives CDR1 SGHVS, CDR2 FNYEAQ. The CDR3 sequence is 16 residues long. The CDR3 spells CASSFPFYQGYSPLHF. The CDR3 DNA reads as TGTGCCAGCAGCTTCCCCTTCTATCAGGGGTATTCACCCCTCCACTTT.

V usage is TRBV6-4 and J usage is TRBJ2-1, with a weak D call TRBD1 (5 bases). The V and J ends lost 5 bases and 9 bases respectively, with 14 bases between them. This CDR3 has 13 amino acids. Germline CDR1 reads MRHNA; CDR2 reads SNTAGT. CDR3 in DNA: TGTGCCAGCAGTCCCCAGGACACGGGTGAGCAGTTCTTC. It codes for CASSPQDTGEQFF.

This chain joins TRBV5-8 and TRBJ2-7; D gene uncertain. CDR3 length: 15 residues. CDR1 and CDR2 (germline): SGHTS, YDEGEE. Trimming stripped 4 bases from V and 0 bases from J, with 14 bases between. In nucleotides, the CDR3 is TGTGCCAGCAGCCTGTCCATAACGAGCTCCTACGAGCAGTACTTC. Translation gives CASSLSITSSYEQYF.

This clone occurred once. CDR3 in amino acids: CASSQDRRTSGRKETQYF. The DNA of the CDR3 is TGCGCCAGCAGCCAAGATAGGAGGACTAGCGGGAGGAAGGAGACCCAGTACTTC. The rearrangement uses TRBV4-3 and TRBJ2-5; 14 positions match TRBD2. This CDR3 has 18 residues. CDR1 is LGHNA, CDR2 YSLEER, per germline. The V segment lost 0 bases and the J segment 5 bases; nucleotides outside the gene matches: 8.

V gene TRBV27 combines with J gene TRBJ2-7, with D possibly matching TRBD2 (5 bases). V was trimmed by 11 bases and J by 2 bases, leaving 34 bases between them. This CDR3 is built from 19 residues. Germline values: CDR1 MNHEY, CDR2 SMNVEV (reference sequence). This chain's CDR3 is CAGNLGTGKRRFDTYEQYF. The CDR3 nucleotides read TGTGCCGGCAACCTGGGAACCGGGAAAAGGAGGTTTGATACCTACGAGCAGTACTTC.